This TCR beta chain came from a study of naive and memory T cell subsets. Study-wide points: Each distinct alpha or beta sequence counts as one clonotype.

Two oligonucleotides, mixed equimolar, formed the beta constant-region primer covering TRBC1 and TRBC2. The ligated cDNA underwent four PCR rounds using SP2 and nested alpha and beta constant-region primers. TCRdb analysed the UMI-ligation and nested PCR reads with MiXCR anew, one entry per CDR3 protein. The sample consists of more than 2,500 distinct CDR3 sequences, roughly 5% of them appearing once. Germline-derived CDR1 and CDR2 are GTSNPN and SVGIG (reference sequence). Trimming removed 2 bases from V and 0 bases from J, with 8 bases in between. The CDR3 loop spans 14 amino acids. This clonotype was detected many times. Its cognate antigen is unknown.

The sequence derives from a human donor in good health. This chain links TRBV30 with TRBJ2-1; no definite D call. Sequenced material: CD4+ TEMRA cells from blood. Described subset: effector memory re-expressing CD45RA, CD45RA+ CD27-. CDR3 in DNA: TGTGCCTGGAGTCCGTGGAGCTCCTACAATGAGCAGTTCTTC. It yields the protein CAWSPWSSYNEQFF.